This T cell receptor (beta chain) was profiled in a study of cytomegalovirus exposure and HLA in healthy donors. The V gene's germline CDR1 is MNHNS and CDR2 SASEGT. The CDR3 extends over 15 amino acids. With V trimmed by 5 bases and J by 7 bases, 5 bases remained unmatched. Amplification used 60 Vbeta primers and 13 Jbeta primers. Profiling relied on immunoSEQ multiplex PCR, and the TCRdb table lists in-frame clones only, not all of them. The data hold 150,000 to 160,000 clones, with 70% to 80% observed a single time. Overall study results and limits: Certain sequence variants were highly shared and formed a cluster, and this cluster was likely a sequencing artifact. Per published accounts, TCR beta sequences correctly predicted the HLA-A and HLA-B alleles of most subjects. Follow-up analysis later connected one missense variant in DCLRE1C with trimming of TCR beta V- and J-genes. Productive rates of about 90% or about 30% were seen for most TCR beta V segments in an earlier analysis.

Worth noting for this clone: Its matching antigen is unknown.

This chain uses TRBV6-1 with TRBJ2-2; 12 nucleotides match TRBD2. Material: PBMCs. The clonotype was recovered from a man younger than 45 in good health and CMV-seropositive. CDR3 region: CASSPLAGGIGELFF. The CDR3 nucleotides are TGTGCCAGCAGTCCGCTAGCGGGAGGGATCGGGGAGCTGTTTTTT.